A single sample gave rise to the 10 T cell receptor beta chains below, sequenced in a study of cytomegalovirus exposure and HLA in healthy donors. Amplification used 60 Vbeta primers and 13 Jbeta primers. Method: immunoSEQ multiplex PCR; TCRdb's copy keeps in-frame clones and lacks some. This table lists 130,000 to 150,000 clones. Sequencing was carried out using PBMCs. These receptors all stem from a male donor in good health and CMV-seronegative.

This CDR3 is CASSYSPGTGRYF. The CDR3 coding sequence is TGTGCCAGCAGTTACTCCCCCGGGACAGGGCGGTACTTC. The chain combines TRBV6-5 with TRBJ2-7; the match to TRBD1 covers 9 bases. The CDR3 is made up of 13 amino acids. Per the germline V gene, CDR1 is MNHEY and CDR2 is SVGAGI. After removal of 0 bases from V and 12 bases from J, the junction contained 6 bases not matched to a gene.

The rearrangement uses TRBV5-1 and TRBJ1-5; 7 bases are a match to TRBD1. V trimming: 0 bases; J trimming: 7 bases; junction bases outside the gene matches: 4. Germline V gives CDR1 SGHRS, CDR2 YFSETQ. CDR3 length: 14 residues. CDR3 DNA: TGCGCCAGCAGCTTGGAAGGGGGCAGGCAGCCCCAGCATTTT. Protein: CASSLEGGRQPQHF.

The genes are TRBV18 and TRBJ2-1, with D tentatively TRBD2 (5 bases). This CDR3 comprises 18 residues. Germline V gives CDR1 KGHSH, CDR2 LQKENI. Trimming cost V 1 base and J 0 bases, with 16 bases left between them. Here the CDR3 DNA reads TGTGCCAGCTCACCACTCCCTGCGCGAGGGTACTCCTACAATGAGCAGTTCTTC. It specifies CASSPLPARGYSYNEQFF.

This chain joins TRBV25-1 and TRBJ2-3, with 12 bases lining up with TRBD2. The trim removed 4 bases at V and 5 bases at J, leaving 4 bases unmatched. The CDR3 has 15 residues. Germline V CDR1 and CDR2: MGHDK, SYGVNS. The CDR3 coding sequence is TGTGCCAGCAGTGGGACTAGCGGGGTTATAGATACGCAGTATTTT. Its translation: CASSGTSGVIDTQYF. The full variable domain, rest sourced from reference TRBV25-1 and TRBJ2-3, is EADIYQTPRYLVIGTGKKITLECSQTMGHDKMYWYQQDPGMELHLIHYSYGVNSTEKGDLSSESTVSRIRTEHFPLTLESARPSHTSQYLCASSGTSGVIDTQYFGPGTRLTVL.

V usage is TRBV9 and J usage is TRBJ2-1, with D possibly matching TRBD2 (6 bases). The germline V gene has CDR1 SGDLS and CDR2 YYNGEE. The CDR3 extends over 13 amino acids. The CDR3 DNA reads TGTACCTCCGGGGGAACCTCCTACAATGAGCAGTTCTTC. Its translation is CTSGGTSYNEQFF.

The chain employs TRBV30 and TRBJ2-2; 11 bases match TRBD2. Germline CDR1 and CDR2: GTSNPN and SVGIG (reference sequence). The CDR3 extends over 13 amino acids. V was pared by 8 bases and J by 8 bases, with 7 bases of the junction left unmatched. CDR3 nucleotides: TGTGCCCGAACTAGCGGGGGATTTGGGGAGCTGTTTTTT. Its translation is CARTSGGFGELFF.

The chain joins TRBV7-3 to TRBJ2-1, with a tentative D call TRBD2 (5 bases). CDR1 and CDR2 (germline): SGHTA, FQGTGA. This CDR3 is built from 14 residues. Deletions cut 2 bases from V and 8 bases from J, with 13 bases between. CDR3 sequence (DNA): TGTGCCAGCAGCTTAGGTACTTCCGGGGATGAGCAGTTCTTC. It specifies CASSLGTSGDEQFF.

The chain employs TRBV7-2 and TRBJ2-5, with 9 bases identical to TRBD2. CDR1 is SGHTA and CDR2 is FQGNSA in the germline V gene. Germline trimming cut 2 bases from V and 2 bases from J; bases unmatched to any gene: 6. The CDR3 is 16 amino acids. The CDR3 DNA reads TGTGCCAGCAGCTTAAGCGGCGGGGGGGGACAAGAGACCCAGTACTTC. This sequence encodes CASSLSGGGGQETQYF.

The chain carries TRBV6-6 and TRBJ1-1; D is undetermined. The V and J ends lost 8 bases and 1 base respectively, with 8 bases between them. CDR3 length equals 12 residues. Germline V gives CDR1 MNHNY, CDR2 SVGAGI (reference sequence). In nucleotides, the CDR3 is TGTGCCAGCTCTTACAGGAACACTGAAGCTTTCTTT. It translates to CASSYRNTEAFF.

The V gene is TRBV11-1, the J gene TRBJ2-2, with 13 bases lining up with TRBD2. Germline-derived CDR1 and CDR2 are SGHAT and FQDESV (reference sequence). V was clipped by 5 bases and J by 4 bases; unmatched bases: 7. CDR3 size: 17 residues. CDR3 loop: CASSLRTSGSFTGELFF. The CDR3 region has the DNA TGTGCCAGCAGCCTTAGGACTAGCGGGAGCTTCACCGGGGAGCTGTTTTTT. Supplemented by reference TRBV11-1 and TRBJ2-2, the full variable domain reads EAEVAQSPRYKITEKSQAVAFWCDPISGHATLYWYRQILGQGPELLVQFQDESVVDDSQLPKDRFSAERLKGVDSTLKIQPAELGDSAMYLCASSLRTSGSFTGELFFGEGSRLTVL.